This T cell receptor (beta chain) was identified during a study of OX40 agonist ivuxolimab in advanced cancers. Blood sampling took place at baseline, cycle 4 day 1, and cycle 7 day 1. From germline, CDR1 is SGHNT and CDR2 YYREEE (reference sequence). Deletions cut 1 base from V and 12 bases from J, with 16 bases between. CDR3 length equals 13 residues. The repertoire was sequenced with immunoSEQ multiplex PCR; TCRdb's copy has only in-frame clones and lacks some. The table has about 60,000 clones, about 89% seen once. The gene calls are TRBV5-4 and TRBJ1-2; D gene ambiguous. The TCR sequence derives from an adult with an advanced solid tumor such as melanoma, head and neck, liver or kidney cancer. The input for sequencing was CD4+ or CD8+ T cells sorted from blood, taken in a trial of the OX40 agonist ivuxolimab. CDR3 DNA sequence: TGTGCCAGCAGCTTGTACGGGCGAGGTGTGAACACCTTC. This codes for CASSLYGRGVNTF.